Shown below are 3 T cell receptor beta chains from a single sample sequenced in a study of radiotherapy plus CTLA-4 blockade in lung cancer. TCRdb's copy holds only in-frame clones and misses some; the assay was immunoSEQ multiplex PCR. Altogether tens of thousands of clones are present, roughly four fifths being singletons, with the ten largest covering 3.5%. The source was peripheral blood, collected from a patient treated with radiotherapy plus ipilimumab. The receptors come from a human donor with non-small cell lung cancer who had a complete response to radiotherapy plus ipilimumab.

The CDR3 reads CASSSAGYGYTF. DNA for the CDR3: TGTGCCAGCAGCTCCGCAGGCTATGGCTACACCTTC. The chain combines TRBV9 with TRBJ1-2; D is undetermined. Trimming left V 4 bases short and J 4 bases short, with 8 bases between. CDR1 and CDR2 from the germline V gene are SGDLS and YYNGEE. The CDR3 totals 12 residues. Supplemented by reference TRBV9 and TRBJ1-2, the full variable domain reads DSGVTQTPKHLITATGQRVTLRCSPRSGDLSVYWYQQSLDQGLQFLIQYYNGEERAKGNILERFSAQQFPDLHSELNLSSLELGDSALYFCASSSAGYGYTFGSGTRLTVV.

The rearrangement links TRBV19 to TRBJ2-5; no clear D gene. Trimming took off 5 bases at V and 4 bases at J, with 8 bases between the two ends. The CDR3 length is 12 residues. Germline lookup yields CDR1 LNHDA and CDR2 SQIVND (reference sequence). CDR3 protein: CASSFRGETQYF. The CDR3 bases are TGTGCCAGTAGTTTCCGAGGAGAGACCCAGTACTTC.

The rearrangement uses TRBV7-8 and TRBJ2-7; 8 nucleotides line up with TRBD1. Unmatched junction bases numbered 3, after V lost 5 bases and J lost 3 bases. This CDR3 is 13 amino acids long. Germline lookup yields CDR1 SGHVS and CDR2 FQNEAQ. The CDR3 reads CASSRTGNYEQYF. The DNA for the CDR3 is TGTGCCAGCAGCCGGACAGGGAACTACGAGCAGTACTTC.